This TCR beta chain was sequenced for a study of shared clonotypes between healthy human individuals. Study overall: The donor group consisted of a couple of women and three men, aged 18 to 49. Regarding the study as a whole: The study sampled only blood, and tissue repertoires likely differ.

This clone came up once. Its target is not known. An assay was performed, and its level was deep. Assay used: immunoSEQ multiplex PCR; TCRdb lists only in-frame clones, some missing. Of 2 million to 2.5 million clones in the sample, approximately 95% were seen once. CDR3 size: 14 residues. The ends lost 3 bases at V and 2 bases at J; junction bases unmatched: 2. Germline V CDR1 and CDR2: SGHDT, YYEEEE. The TCR comes from a man between 18 and 35 years old in good health. Some clones in this sample may be carry-over from other donors' samples. The rearrangement joins TRBV5-6 to TRBJ1-3, with 7 nucleotides matching TRBD1. Sequenced material: naive CD4+ T cells from PBMCs. As to subset: CD45RA+ positively selected. Here the CDR3 reads CASSSGQPGNTIYF. The CDR3 DNA sequence: TGTGCCAGCAGCTCGGGACAGCCTGGAAACACCATATATTTT.